This TCR beta chain stems from a study of blood T cell repertoires in COVID-19. Study-wide background: Sources were T cells, B-cell-depleted T cells, or PBMCs; the material itself was cDNA or gDNA.

Generated by immunoSEQ multiplex PCR, the TCRdb table keeps only in-frame clones and is missing some. Of roughly 160,000 clones in the sample, around 90% are singletons; the top ten hold around 2.5%. This clone has just a few counts. This same CDR3 is encoded by further DNA sequences in the sample. The germline V gene has CDR1 MDHEN and CDR2 SYDVKM. The V gene end was trimmed by 4 bases and the J gene end by 1 base; junction bases not matched to a gene: 2. CDR3 length equals 15 residues. The V call is TRBV28, the J call TRBJ1-5; 9 bases line up with TRBD1. Sequenced sample: peripheral blood. This TCR was sampled from an elderly woman with COVID-19, enrolled during active disease. The CDR3 sequence is CASSSGQGSNQPQHF. CDR3 DNA sequence: TGTGCCAGCAGTTCGGGACAGGGAAGCAATCAGCCCCAGCATTTT. The full variable domain, rest sourced from reference TRBV28 and TRBJ1-5, is DVKVTQSSRYLVKRTGEKVFLECVQDMDHENMFWYRQDPGLGLRLIYFSYDVKMKEKGDIPEGYSVSREKKERFSLILESASTNQTSMYLCASSSGQGSNQPQHFGDGTRLSIL.